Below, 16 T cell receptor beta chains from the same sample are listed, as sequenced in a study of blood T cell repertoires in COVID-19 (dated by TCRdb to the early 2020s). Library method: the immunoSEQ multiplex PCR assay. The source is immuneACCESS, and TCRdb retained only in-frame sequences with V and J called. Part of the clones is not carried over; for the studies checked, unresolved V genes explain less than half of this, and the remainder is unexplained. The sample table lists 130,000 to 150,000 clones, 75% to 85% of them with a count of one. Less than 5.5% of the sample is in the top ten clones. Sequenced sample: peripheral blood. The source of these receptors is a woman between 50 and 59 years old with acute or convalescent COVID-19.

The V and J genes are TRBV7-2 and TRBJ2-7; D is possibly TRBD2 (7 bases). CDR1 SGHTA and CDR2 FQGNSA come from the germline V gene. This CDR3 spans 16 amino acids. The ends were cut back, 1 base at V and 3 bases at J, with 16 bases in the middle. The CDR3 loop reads CASSLVGAGTNYEQYF. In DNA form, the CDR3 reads TGTGCCAGCAGCTTAGTGGGGGCCGGGACTAACTACGAGCAGTACTTC.

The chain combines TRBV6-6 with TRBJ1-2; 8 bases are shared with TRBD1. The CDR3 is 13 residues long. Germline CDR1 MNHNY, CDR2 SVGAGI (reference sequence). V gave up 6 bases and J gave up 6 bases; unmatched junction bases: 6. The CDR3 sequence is CASRPQGADGYTF. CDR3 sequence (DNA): TGTGCCAGCAGACCTCAGGGGGCGGATGGCTACACCTTC.

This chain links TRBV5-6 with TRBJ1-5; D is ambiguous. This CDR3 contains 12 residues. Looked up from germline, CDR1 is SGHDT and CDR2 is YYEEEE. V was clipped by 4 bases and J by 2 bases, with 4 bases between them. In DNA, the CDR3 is TGTGCCAGCAGCGAGGGCAATCAGCCCCAGCATTTT. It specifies CASSEGNQPQHF.

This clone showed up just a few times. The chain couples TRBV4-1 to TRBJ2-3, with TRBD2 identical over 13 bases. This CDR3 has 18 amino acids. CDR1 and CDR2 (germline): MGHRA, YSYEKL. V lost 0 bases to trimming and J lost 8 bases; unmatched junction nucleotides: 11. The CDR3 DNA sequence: TGCGCCAGCAGCCAAGATGGTACTAGCGGGGGGGCCTCTGGTACGCAGTATTTT. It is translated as CASSQDGTSGGASGTQYF.

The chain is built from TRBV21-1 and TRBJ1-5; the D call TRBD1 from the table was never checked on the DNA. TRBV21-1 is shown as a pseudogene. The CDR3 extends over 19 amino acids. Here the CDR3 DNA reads TGTGCCAGCAGCAAATTAAGGGGGACAGTCGATAGAAGCAATCAGCCCCAGCATTTT. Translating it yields CASSKLRGTVDRSNQPQHF.

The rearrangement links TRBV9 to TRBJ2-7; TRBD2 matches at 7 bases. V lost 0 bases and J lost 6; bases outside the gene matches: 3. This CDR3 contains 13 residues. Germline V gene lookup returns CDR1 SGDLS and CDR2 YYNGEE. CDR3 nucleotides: TGTGCCAGCAGCGTAGGGGGCGGGAGCGAGCAGTACTTC. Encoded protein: CASSVGGGSEQYF.

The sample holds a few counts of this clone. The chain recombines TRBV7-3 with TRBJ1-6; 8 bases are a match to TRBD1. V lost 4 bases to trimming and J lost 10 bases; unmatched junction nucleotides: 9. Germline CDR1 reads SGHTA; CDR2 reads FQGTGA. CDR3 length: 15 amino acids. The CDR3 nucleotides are TGTGCCAGCAGCTCAGGGGGCAGAATCTCCTCACCCCTCCACTTT. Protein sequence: CASSSGGRISSPLHF.

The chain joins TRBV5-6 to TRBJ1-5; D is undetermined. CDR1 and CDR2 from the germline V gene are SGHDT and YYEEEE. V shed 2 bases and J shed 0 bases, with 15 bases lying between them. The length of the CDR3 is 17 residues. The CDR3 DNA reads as TGTGCCAGCAGCTTTCTCGGAAACAGTCGTAGCAATCAGCCCCAGCATTTT. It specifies CASSFLGNSRSNQPQHF.

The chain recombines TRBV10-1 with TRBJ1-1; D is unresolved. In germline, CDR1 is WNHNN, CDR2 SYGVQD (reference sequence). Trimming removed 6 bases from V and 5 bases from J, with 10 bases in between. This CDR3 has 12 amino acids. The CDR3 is CASRIRLTEAFF. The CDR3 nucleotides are TGCGCCAGCAGAATTCGTTTGACTGAAGCTTTCTTT.

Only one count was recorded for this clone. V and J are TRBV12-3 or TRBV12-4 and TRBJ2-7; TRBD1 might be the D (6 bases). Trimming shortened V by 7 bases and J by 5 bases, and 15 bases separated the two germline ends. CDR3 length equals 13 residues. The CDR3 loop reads CASTTAGAHEQYF. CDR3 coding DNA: TGTGCCAGCACCACAGCAGGGGCCCACGAGCAGTACTTC.

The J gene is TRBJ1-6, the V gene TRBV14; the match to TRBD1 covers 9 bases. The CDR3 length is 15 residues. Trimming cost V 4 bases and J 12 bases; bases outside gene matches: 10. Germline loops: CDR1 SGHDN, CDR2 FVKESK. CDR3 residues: CASSLPGTGIGPLHF. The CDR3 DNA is TGTGCCAGCAGCCTCCCCGGGACAGGGATAGGACCCCTCCACTTT.

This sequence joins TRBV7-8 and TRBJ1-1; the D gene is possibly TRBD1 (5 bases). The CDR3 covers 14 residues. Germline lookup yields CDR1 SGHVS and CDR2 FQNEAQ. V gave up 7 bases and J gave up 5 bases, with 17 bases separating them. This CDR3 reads CASTHSSGPTEAFF. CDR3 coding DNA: TGTGCCAGCACCCACTCGTCAGGGCCTACTGAAGCTTTCTTT.

CDR3 nucleotides: TGCGCCAGCAGCTTGGGGGCTAGCGGGACCTCCTACAATGAGCAGTTCTTC. It is translated as CASSLGASGTSYNEQFF. V is TRBV5-1 and J is TRBJ2-1, with TRBD2 matching 9 bases. There are 17 residues in the CDR3. CDR1 and CDR2 (germline): SGHRS, YFSETQ. The ends lost 0 bases at V and 0 bases at J; junction bases unmatched: 4.

CDR3 sequence: CASSSALGASREQYF. CDR3 nucleotides: TGTGCCAGCAGCTCTGCTCTAGGGGCATCGAGGGAGCAGTACTTC. The chain uses TRBV7-2 and TRBJ2-7; D perhaps matches TRBD1 (5 bases). Germline CDR1 and CDR2: SGHTA and FQGNSA. The V gene lost 4 bases and the J gene lost 7 bases, with 20 bases spanning the gap. The CDR3 is 15 amino acids.

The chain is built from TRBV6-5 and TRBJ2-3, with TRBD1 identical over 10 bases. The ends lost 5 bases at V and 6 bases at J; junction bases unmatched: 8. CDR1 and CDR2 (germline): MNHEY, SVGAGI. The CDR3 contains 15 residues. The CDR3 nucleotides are TGTGCCAGCAGTCTCCGACAGGGGGCGCGCGATACGCAGTATTTT. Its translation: CASSLRQGARDTQYF.

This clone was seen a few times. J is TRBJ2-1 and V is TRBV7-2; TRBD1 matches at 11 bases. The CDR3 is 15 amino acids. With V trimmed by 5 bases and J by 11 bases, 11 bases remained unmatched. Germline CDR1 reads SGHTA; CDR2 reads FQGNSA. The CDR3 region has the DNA TGTGCCAGCAGCCCCGTCCCGGGACAGGGGGTAAAGCAGTTCTTC. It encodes CASSPVPGQGVKQFF.